The rows below give T cell receptor beta chains drawn from one sample of a study of T cell responses to AZD1222 COVID-19 vaccine. Sequencing used immunoSEQ multiplex PCR; TCRdb keeps in-frame clones, though not all of them. Of approximately 150,000 clones listed, approximately 92% were seen once; the top ten hold 1.7%. Sequencing was performed on peripheral blood, taken on day 0 of AZD1222 vaccination. The origin of the receptors is an adult in good health. CDR3s include the opening cysteine and the closing phenylalanine or tryptophan. The D gene is left open where the match is weak. Size tells how often a clone was seen (once, few, many) or the class of an expanded clone, and some rows leave it out.

clone_size	v_call	j_call	d_call	cdr3_aa	cdr3_nt
-	TRBV7-9	TRBJ2-7	-	CASSAPASIHEQYF	TGTGCCAGCAGCGCCCCCGCTAGCATCCACGAGCAGTACTTC
-	TRBV19	TRBJ1-5	-	CASILDSKYSNQPQHF	TGTGCCAGTATTCTGGACAGCAAATATAGCAATCAGCCCCAGCATTTT
-	TRBV3-1/TRBV3-2	TRBJ1-2	-	CASSREETYGYTF	TGTGCCAGCAGCCGAGAGGAGACCTATGGCTACACCTTC
-	TRBV7-2	TRBJ2-7	-	CASSSRDQGQGWREQYF	TGTGCCAGCAGCTCAAGAGATCAGGGTCAGGGCTGGAGGGAGCAGTACTTC
-	TRBV9	TRBJ2-2	-	CASSVDSLLGELFF	TGTGCCAGCAGCGTAGACAGTCTCTTAGGGGAGCTGTTTTTT
-	TRBV24-1	TRBJ1-1	-	CATSDRDRNTEAFF	TGTGCCACCAGTGACAGGGACCGGAACACTGAAGCTTTCTTT
-	TRBV25-1	TRBJ2-2	-	CASSFGTGELFF	TGTGCCAGCAGTTTCGGGACCGGGGAGCTGTTTTTT
-	TRBV28	TRBJ1-3	-	CASEGRGENTIYF	TGTGCCAGCGAGGGTAGGGGGGAGAACACCATATATTTT
once	TRBV4-1	TRBJ2-5	TRBD1	CASSQRGRGETQYF	TGCGCCAGCAGCCAAAGGGGGCGAGGGGAGACCCAGTACTTC
once	TRBV5-6	TRBJ2-1	TRBD2	CATGGYYNEQFF	TGTGCCACCGGGGGGTACTACAATGAGCAGTTCTTC
-	TRBV4-1	TRBJ2-3	TRBD2	CASRRRTSETSTDTQYF	TGCGCCAGCCGCCGACGGACTAGCGAAACTAGCACAGATACGCAGTATTTT
-	TRBV3-1/TRBV3-2	TRBJ2-5	TRBD1	CASSQQGAETQYF	TGTGCCAGCAGCCAACAGGGGGCAGAGACCCAGTACTTC
-	TRBV6-1	TRBJ1-5	-	CASSGPGFRGDQPQHF	TGTGCCAGCAGTGGGCCGGGATTTAGGGGGGATCAGCCCCAGCATTTT
-	TRBV27	TRBJ1-2	TRBD1	CASRLTAGGGRYTF	TGTGCCAGCAGACTTACCGCAGGGGGGGGGCGCTACACCTTC
-	TRBV30	TRBJ2-7	-	CAWSWQDYEQYF	TGTGCCTGGAGTTGGCAGGACTACGAGCAGTACTTC
-	TRBV27	TRBJ1-2	TRBD1	CASSLTGTGTGYTF	TGTGCCAGCAGTCTCACCGGGACAGGGACAGGCTACACCTTC
-	TRBV28	TRBJ2-5	TRBD1	CASRSGGVETQYF	TGTGCCAGCAGGTCAGGGGGCGTAGAGACCCAGTACTTC
-	TRBV5-1	TRBJ2-3	TRBD2	CASSSGWFTDTQYF	TGCGCCAGCAGTAGCGGGTGGTTCACAGATACGCAGTATTTT
-	TRBV30	TRBJ1-2	TRBD1	CAWSHGQGVGYTF	TGTGCCTGGAGTCACGGACAGGGCGTTGGCTACACCTTC
-	TRBV3-1/TRBV3-2	TRBJ1-2	-	CASSQSNYGYTF	TGTGCCAGCAGCCAAAGTAACTATGGCTACACCTTC
-	TRBV19	TRBJ2-2	-	CASSSRWGPTNTGELFF	TGTGCCAGTAGTTCCCGTTGGGGGCCGACGAACACCGGGGAGCTGTTTTTT
-	TRBV30	TRBJ1-3	TRBD1	CAWSPPGTAGNTIYF	TGTGCCTGGAGTCCCCCAGGGACAGCTGGAAACACCATATATTTT
-	TRBV7-9	TRBJ1-4	TRBD1	CASSPRDRDYEKLFF	TGTGCCAGCAGCCCCCGGGACAGGGACTATGAAAAACTGTTTTTT
-	TRBV6-7	TRBJ1-1	TRBD1	CASSFTGTAGAFIRDTEAFF	TGTGCCAGCAGTTTTACCGGGACAGCGGGCGCTTTTATCCGAGACACTGAAGCTTTCTTT
-	TRBV30	TRBJ2-3	-	CAWTTGDTQYF	TGTGCCTGGACTACTGGGGATACGCAGTATTTT
once	TRBV5-1	TRBJ1-4	-	CASSLDRAATNEKLFF	TGCGCCAGCAGCTTGGATAGAGCCGCAACTAATGAAAAACTGTTTTTT
-	TRBV30	TRBJ1-2	TRBD1	CASLTGGNYGYTF	TGTGCCTCCCTGACAGGGGGCAACTATGGCTACACCTTC
-	TRBV3-1/TRBV3-2	TRBJ2-6	-	CAGSPRAGANVLTF	TGTGCCGGCAGCCCCCGGGCTGGGGCCAACGTCCTGACTTTC
once	TRBV19	TRBJ1-1	-	CASSILWGPGPEAFF	TGTGCCAGTAGTATACTATGGGGCCCGGGGCCTGAAGCTTTCTTT
-	TRBV15	TRBJ1-2	-	CATSRAPDRPNYGYTF	TGTGCCACCAGCAGAGCCCCGGACAGACCGAACTATGGCTACACCTTC
once	TRBV4-1	TRBJ1-3	-	CATSQDGAGGPGNTIYF	TGCGCCACCAGCCAAGACGGGGCGGGGGGGCCCGGAAACACCATATATTTT
-	TRBV28	TRBJ2-6	TRBD2	CASSFLAGAGANVLTF	TGTGCCAGCAGTTTCCTAGCGGGAGCTGGGGCCAACGTCCTGACTTTC
-	TRBV28	TRBJ1-5	-	CASSLLAVLSNQPQHF	TGTGCCAGCAGTTTATTGGCGGTTTTAAGCAATCAGCCCCAGCATTTT
-	TRBV7-2	TRBJ1-1	TRBD1	CASSSPGTGGSTEAFF	TGTGCCAGCAGCTCCCCCGGGACAGGGGGAAGCACTGAAGCTTTCTTT
-	TRBV7-2	TRBJ1-4	-	CASSSRTGTGLFF	TGTGCCAGCAGCAGCCGGACCGGGACCGGATTGTTTTTT
-	TRBV5-1	TRBJ1-3	TRBD1	CASRSRDREDTIYF	TGCGCCAGCAGATCTAGGGACAGGGAGGACACCATATATTTT
-	TRBV6-5	TRBJ1-5	TRBD1	CASSPLGDRAQPQHF	TGTGCCAGCAGTCCCCTTGGGGACAGGGCCCAGCCCCAGCATTTT
once	TRBV3-1/TRBV3-2	TRBJ1-5	-	CASSLGTQGNQPQHF	TGTGCCAGCAGCCTCGGGACCCAGGGGAATCAGCCCCAGCATTTT
-	TRBV7-9	TRBJ1-2	TRBD1	CASSWTGDGYTF	TGTGCCAGCAGCTGGACAGGGGACGGCTACACCTTC
-	TRBV4-1	TRBJ1-2	-	CASSQEHGRYGYTF	TGCGCCAGCAGCCAAGAGCACGGGCGTTATGGCTACACCTTC
-	TRBV3-1/TRBV3-2	TRBJ2-1	-	CASSQGQSSYNEQFF	TGTGCCAGCAGCCAAGGACAGAGCTCCTACAATGAGCAGTTCTTC
-	TRBV15	TRBJ2-7	-	CATSRDRDSYEQYF	TGTGCCACCAGCAGAGATAGAGACAGCTACGAGCAGTACTTC
-	TRBV15	TRBJ1-5	-	CATSSPRGGSNQPQHF	TGTGCCACCAGCAGTCCTAGAGGGGGTAGCAATCAGCCCCAGCATTTT
-	TRBV5-1	TRBJ1-3	TRBD1	CASSSTGWDGDTIYF	TGCGCCAGCAGCTCGACAGGGTGGGACGGTGACACCATATATTTT
-	TRBV27	TRBJ1-1	-	CASSPFGGRMNTEAFF	TGTGCCAGCAGCCCCTTTGGGGGTCGAATGAACACTGAAGCTTTCTTT
-	TRBV27	TRBJ2-7	-	CASSLRDGFSYEQYF	TGTGCCAGCAGTCTCCGGGACGGATTTTCCTACGAGCAGTACTTC
-	TRBV30	TRBJ1-5	-	CAWSVGGEQPQHF	TGTGCCTGGAGTGTAGGAGGGGAGCAGCCCCAGCATTTT
-	TRBV18	TRBJ2-4	-	CASSPRDPVGNIQYF	TGTGCCAGCTCACCCAGGGACCCAGTCGGAAACATTCAGTACTTC
-	TRBV7-8	TRBJ2-2	-	CASSILTGAGELFF	TGTGCCAGCAGCATCCTAACTGGGGCCGGGGAGCTGTTTTTT
-	TRBV7-9	TRBJ1-1	-	CASSLTTGNTEAFF	TGTGCCAGCAGCTTGACGACGGGGAACACTGAAGCTTTCTTT
-	TRBV20-1	TRBJ1-1	-	CSASRSDEAFF	TGCAGTGCAAGCAGGTCAGATGAAGCTTTCTTT
once	TRBV7-9	TRBJ1-2	TRBD1	CASSSKDRGIGYTF	TGTGCCAGCAGCTCCAAGGACAGGGGAATCGGCTACACCTTC
-	TRBV29-1	TRBJ1-3	-	CSVEVFGGNTIYF	TGCAGCGTTGAAGTTTTTGGGGGAAACACCATATATTTT
once	TRBV19	TRBJ1-5	-	CASSIGGYQPQHF	TGTGCCAGTAGTATAGGGGGGTATCAGCCCCAGCATTTT
-	TRBV11-1	TRBJ2-5	-	CASRGLEAQYF	TGTGCCAGCAGGGGCCTTGAGGCCCAGTACTTC
-	TRBV5-4	TRBJ2-7	TRBD1	CASRRDREGEQYF	TGTGCCAGCAGGCGGGACAGGGAGGGGGAGCAGTACTTC
-	TRBV7-2	TRBJ2-7	TRBD1	CASTLRTGGYEQYF	TGTGCCAGCACCCTAAGGACAGGGGGCTACGAGCAGTACTTC
once	TRBV5-1	TRBJ2-6	-	CASSLGGGGSGANVLTF	TGCGCCAGCAGCCTAGGGGGCGGGGGCTCTGGGGCCAACGTCCTGACTTTC
-	TRBV9	TRBJ1-6	-	CAGSGPGSDSPLHF	TGTGCCGGCAGCGGTCCCGGGTCCGATTCACCCCTCCACTTT